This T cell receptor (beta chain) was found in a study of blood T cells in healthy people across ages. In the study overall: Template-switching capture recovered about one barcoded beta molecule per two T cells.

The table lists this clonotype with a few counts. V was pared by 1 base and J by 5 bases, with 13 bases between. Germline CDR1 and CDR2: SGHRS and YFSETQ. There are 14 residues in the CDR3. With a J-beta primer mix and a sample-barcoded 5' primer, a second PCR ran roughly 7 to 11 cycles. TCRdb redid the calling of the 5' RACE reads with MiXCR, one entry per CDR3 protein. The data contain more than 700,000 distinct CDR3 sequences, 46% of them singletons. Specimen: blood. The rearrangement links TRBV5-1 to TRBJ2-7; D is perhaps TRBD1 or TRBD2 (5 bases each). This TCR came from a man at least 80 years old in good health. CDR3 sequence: CASSLMLEGHEQYF. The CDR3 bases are TGCGCCAGCAGCTTGATGTTAGAGGGGCACGAGCAGTACTTC.